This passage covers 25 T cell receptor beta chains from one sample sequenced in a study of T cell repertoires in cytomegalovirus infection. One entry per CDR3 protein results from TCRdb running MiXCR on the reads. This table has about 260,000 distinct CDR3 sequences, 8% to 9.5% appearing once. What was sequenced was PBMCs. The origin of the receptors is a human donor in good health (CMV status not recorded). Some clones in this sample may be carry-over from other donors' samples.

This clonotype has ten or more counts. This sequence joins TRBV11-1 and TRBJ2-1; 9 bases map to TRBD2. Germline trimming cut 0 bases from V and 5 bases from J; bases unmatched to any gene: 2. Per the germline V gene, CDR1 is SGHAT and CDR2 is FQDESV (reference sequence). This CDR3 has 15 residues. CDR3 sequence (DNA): TGTGCCAGCAGCTTAGCACTAGCGGGCCACAATGAGCAGTTCTTC. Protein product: CASSLALAGHNEQFF.

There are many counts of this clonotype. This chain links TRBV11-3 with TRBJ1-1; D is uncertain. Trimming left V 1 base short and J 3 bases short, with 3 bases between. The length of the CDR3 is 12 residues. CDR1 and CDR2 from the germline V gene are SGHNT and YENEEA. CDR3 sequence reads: CASSLVDTEAFF. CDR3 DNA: TGTGCCAGCAGCTTAGTAGACACTGAAGCTTTCTTT.

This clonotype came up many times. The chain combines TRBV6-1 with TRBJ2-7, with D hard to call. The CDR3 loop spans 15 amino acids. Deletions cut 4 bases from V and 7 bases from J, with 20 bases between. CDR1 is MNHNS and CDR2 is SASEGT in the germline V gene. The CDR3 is CASSADVKVAREQYF. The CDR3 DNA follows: TGTGCCAGCAGTGCGGACGTAAAGGTGGCGAGGGAGCAGTACTTC.

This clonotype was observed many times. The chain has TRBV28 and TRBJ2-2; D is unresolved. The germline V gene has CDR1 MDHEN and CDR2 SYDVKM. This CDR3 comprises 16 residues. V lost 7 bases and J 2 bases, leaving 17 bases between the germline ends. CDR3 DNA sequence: TGTGCCAGCACACCATTGGGTGCTTCCAACACCGGGGAGCTGTTTTTT. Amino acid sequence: CASTPLGASNTGELFF.

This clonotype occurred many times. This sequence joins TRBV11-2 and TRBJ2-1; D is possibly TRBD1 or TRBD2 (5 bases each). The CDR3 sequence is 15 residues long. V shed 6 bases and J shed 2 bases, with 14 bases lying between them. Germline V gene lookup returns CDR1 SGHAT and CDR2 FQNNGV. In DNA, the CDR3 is TGTGCCAGCAGGGACCTCCGGGACGCCTACAATGAGCAGTTCTTC. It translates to CASRDLRDAYNEQFF. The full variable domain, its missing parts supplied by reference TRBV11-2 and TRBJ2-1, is EAGVAQSPRYKIIEKRQSVAFWCNPISGHATLYWYQQILGQGPKLLIQFQNNGVVDDSQLPKDRFSAERLKGVDSTLKIQPAKLEDSAVYLCASRDLRDAYNEQFFGPGTRLTVL.

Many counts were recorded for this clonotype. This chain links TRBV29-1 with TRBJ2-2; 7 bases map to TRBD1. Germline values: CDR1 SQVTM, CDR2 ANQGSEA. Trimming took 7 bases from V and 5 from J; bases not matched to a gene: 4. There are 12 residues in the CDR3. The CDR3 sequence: CSADRDTGELFF. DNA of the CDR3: TGCAGCGCCGACAGGGATACCGGGGAGCTGTTTTTT.

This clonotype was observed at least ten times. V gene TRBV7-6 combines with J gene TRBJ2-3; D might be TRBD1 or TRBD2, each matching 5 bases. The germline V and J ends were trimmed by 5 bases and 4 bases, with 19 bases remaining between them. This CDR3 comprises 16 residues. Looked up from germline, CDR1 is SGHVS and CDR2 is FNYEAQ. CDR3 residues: CASSNLGGGAPDTQYF. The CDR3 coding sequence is TGTGCCAGCAGCAACTTAGGAGGTGGGGCCCCAGATACGCAGTATTTT.

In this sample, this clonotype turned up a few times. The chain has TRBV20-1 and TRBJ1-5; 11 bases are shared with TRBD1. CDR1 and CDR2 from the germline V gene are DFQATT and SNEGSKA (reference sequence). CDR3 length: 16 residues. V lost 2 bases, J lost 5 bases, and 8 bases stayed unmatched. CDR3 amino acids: CSARYPGTGGDQPQHF. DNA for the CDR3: TGCAGTGCTAGATACCCCGGGACAGGGGGTGATCAGCCCCAGCATTTT.

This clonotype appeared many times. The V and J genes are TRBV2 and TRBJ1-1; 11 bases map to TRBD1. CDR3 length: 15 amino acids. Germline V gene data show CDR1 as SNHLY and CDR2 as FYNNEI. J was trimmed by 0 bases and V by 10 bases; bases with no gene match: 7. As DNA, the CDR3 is TGTGCCAATAACCGGGACAGGGGGATGAACACTGAAGCTTTCTTT. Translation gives CANNRDRGMNTEAFF.

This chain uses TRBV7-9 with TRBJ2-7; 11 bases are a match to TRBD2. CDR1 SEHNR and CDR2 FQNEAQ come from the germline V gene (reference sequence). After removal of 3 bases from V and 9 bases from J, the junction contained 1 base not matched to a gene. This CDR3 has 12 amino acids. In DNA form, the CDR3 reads TGTGCCAGCAGCTTTAGCGGGGGGGCGCAGTACTTC. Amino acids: CASSFSGGAQYF.

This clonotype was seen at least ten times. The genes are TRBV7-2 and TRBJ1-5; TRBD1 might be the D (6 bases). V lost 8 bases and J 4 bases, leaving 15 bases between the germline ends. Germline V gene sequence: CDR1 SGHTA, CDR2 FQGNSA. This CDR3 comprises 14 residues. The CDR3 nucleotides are TGTGCCAGCGGTCAGTCAGGGGCAAATCAGCCCCAGCATTTT. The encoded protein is CASGQSGANQPQHF.

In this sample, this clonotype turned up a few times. The CDR3 protein is CASSQDPPGQTLQETQYF. The CDR3 DNA sequence: TGCGCCAGCAGCCAAGATCCCCCGGGACAGACCTTACAAGAGACCCAGTACTTC. This rearrangement joins TRBV4-1 to TRBJ2-5; 7 bases are shared with TRBD1. After removal of 0 bases from V and 2 bases from J, the junction contained 12 bases not matched to a gene. The CDR3 runs 18 residues. Looked up from germline, CDR1 is MGHRA and CDR2 is YSYEKL.

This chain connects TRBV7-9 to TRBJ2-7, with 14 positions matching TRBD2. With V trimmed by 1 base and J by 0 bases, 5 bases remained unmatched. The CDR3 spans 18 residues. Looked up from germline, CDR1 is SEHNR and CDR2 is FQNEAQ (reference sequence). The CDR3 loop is CASSLVGTSGGFSYEQYF. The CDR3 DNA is TGTGCCAGCAGCTTAGTCGGGACTAGCGGGGGTTTCTCCTACGAGCAGTACTTC.

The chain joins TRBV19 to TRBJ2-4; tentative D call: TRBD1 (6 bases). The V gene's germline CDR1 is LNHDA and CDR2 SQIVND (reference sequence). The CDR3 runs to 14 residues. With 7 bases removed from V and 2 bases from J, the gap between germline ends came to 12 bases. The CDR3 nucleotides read TGTGCCAGTACAGGGGCCCTACCCAAAAACATTCAGTACTTC. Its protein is CASTGALPKNIQYF.

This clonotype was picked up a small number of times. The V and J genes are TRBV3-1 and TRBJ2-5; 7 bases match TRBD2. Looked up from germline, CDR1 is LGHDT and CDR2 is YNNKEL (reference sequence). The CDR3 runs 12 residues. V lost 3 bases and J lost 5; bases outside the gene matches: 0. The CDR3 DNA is TGTGCCAGCAGCCAGCGGGGGGAGACCCAGTACTTC. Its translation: CASSQRGETQYF.

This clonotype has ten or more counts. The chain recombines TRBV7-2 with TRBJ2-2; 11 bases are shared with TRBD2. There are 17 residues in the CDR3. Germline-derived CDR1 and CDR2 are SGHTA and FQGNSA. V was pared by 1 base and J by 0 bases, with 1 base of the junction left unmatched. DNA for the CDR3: TGTGCCAGCAGCTTAGGACTAGCGGGGACGAACACCGGGGAGCTGTTTTTT. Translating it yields CASSLGLAGTNTGELFF.

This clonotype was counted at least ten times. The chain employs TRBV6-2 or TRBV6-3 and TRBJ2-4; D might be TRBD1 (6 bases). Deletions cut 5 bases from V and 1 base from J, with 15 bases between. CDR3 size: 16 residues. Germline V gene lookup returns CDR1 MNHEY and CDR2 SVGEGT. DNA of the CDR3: TGTGCCAGCAGTAACCGACAGGCCGGGGCCAAAAACATTCAGTACTTC. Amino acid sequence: CASSNRQAGAKNIQYF.

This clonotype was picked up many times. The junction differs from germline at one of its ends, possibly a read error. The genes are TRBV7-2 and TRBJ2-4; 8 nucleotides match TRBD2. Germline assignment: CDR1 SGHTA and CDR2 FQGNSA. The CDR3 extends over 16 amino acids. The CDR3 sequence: CASGLSGSLAKNIQYF. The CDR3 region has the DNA TGTGCCAGCGGCTTGAGCGGGAGCCTAGCCAAAAACATTCAGTACTTC.

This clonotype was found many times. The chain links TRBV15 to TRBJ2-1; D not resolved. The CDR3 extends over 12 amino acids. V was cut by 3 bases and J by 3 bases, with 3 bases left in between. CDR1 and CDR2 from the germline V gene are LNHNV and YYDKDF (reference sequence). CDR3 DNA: TGTGCCACCAGCAGGGGCTACAATGAGCAGTTCTTC. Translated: CATSRGYNEQFF.

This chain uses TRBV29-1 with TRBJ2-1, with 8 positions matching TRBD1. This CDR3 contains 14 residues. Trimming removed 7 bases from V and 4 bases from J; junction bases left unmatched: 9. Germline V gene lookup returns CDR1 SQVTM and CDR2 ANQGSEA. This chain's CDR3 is CSERPGQAYNEQFF. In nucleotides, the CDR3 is TGCAGCGAGCGACCGGGACAGGCATACAATGAGCAGTTCTTC.

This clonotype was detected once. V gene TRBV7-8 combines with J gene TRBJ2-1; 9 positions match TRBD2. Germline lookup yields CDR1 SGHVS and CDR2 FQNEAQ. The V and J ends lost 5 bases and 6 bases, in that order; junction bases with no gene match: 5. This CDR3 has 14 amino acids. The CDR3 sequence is CASSRGLAPNEQFF. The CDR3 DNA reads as TGTGCCAGCAGCCGAGGACTAGCGCCCAATGAGCAGTTCTTC.

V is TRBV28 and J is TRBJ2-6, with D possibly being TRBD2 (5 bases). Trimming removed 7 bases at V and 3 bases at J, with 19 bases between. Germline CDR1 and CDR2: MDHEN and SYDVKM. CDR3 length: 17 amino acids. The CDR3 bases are TGTGCCAGCAACGACGGAGGATTTGCTCGTGGGGCCAACGTCCTGACTTTC. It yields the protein CASNDGGFARGANVLTF.

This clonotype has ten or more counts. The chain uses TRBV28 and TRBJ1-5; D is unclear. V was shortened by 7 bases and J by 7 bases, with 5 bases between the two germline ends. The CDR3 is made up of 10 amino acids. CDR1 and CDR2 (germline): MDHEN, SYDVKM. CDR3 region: CASNGQPQHF. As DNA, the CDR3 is TGTGCCAGCAATGGGCAGCCCCAGCATTTT.

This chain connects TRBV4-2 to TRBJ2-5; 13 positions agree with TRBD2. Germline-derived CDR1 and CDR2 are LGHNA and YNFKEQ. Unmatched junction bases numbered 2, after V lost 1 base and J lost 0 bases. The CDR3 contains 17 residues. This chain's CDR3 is CASSQAGTSGNQETQYF. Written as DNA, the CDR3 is TGTGCCAGCAGCCAAGCCGGGACTAGCGGGAACCAAGAGACCCAGTACTTC.

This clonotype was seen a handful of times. The CDR3 nucleotides read TGCGCCAGCAGCCAAGAAGGGATGGCGGTCTCTGAGGGCTACACCTTC. It translates to CASSQEGMAVSEGYTF. The chain has TRBV4-1 and TRBJ1-2; D not resolved. V was pared by 0 bases and J by 8 bases, with 19 bases between. The CDR3 extends over 16 amino acids. Germline CDR1 and CDR2: MGHRA and YSYEKL.